The 12 T cell receptor beta chains below come from one sample, sequenced in a study of human T cells and chemical hapten exposure. TCRdb re-analysed the RACE reads in MiXCR, keeping a single row per CDR3 protein. Altogether about 15,000 distinct CDR3 sequences are present, roughly 15% being singletons, with the ten largest covering approximately 7.1%. The time point is: patch test 1, 2 weeks after DPC sensitization. The treatment here: therapeutic diphenylcyclopropenone sensitization with weekly scalp DPC. Sequences were derived from whole blood, sampled in connection with sensitization to the hapten diphenylcyclopropenone (DPC). These receptors came from a woman between 25 and 40 years old with alopecia areata. Some clones in this sample may be carry-over from other donors' samples.

This clonotype occurred many times. CDR3 nucleotide sequence: TGTGCCAGCAGTTTTGAGGATTCACCCCTCCACTTT. Translating gives CASSFEDSPLHF. The chain is built from TRBV12-3 or TRBV12-4 and TRBJ1-6, with D uncertain. The CDR3 spans 12 residues. Trimming shortened V by 3 bases and J by 8 bases, and 5 bases separated the two germline ends.

A note on this clonotype: This may be a read error, as it is one base from a much larger clone. The chain is built from TRBV5-5 and TRBJ1-1; D might be TRBD1 (5 bases). This CDR3 is built from 12 residues. Germline V lookup: CDR1 SGHKS, CDR2 YYEKEE (reference sequence). Here the CDR3 DNA reads TGTGTCAGCAGCTCAGGGTCCACTGAAGCTTTCTTT. Its protein product is CVSSSGSTEAFF.

The table lists this clonotype with many counts. The rearrangement joins TRBV5-1 to TRBJ2-7, with D possibly TRBD2 on 6 matching bases. In germline, CDR1 is SGHRS, CDR2 YFSETQ. CDR3 length: 12 amino acids. Trimming took off 3 bases at V and 7 bases at J, with 11 bases between the two ends. CDR3 nucleotide sequence: TGCGCCAGCAGCTCCCCGGGAGAAGAGCAGTACTTC. It codes for CASSSPGEEQYF.

The CDR3 is CASSLIGSSSYNEQFF. In nucleotides, the CDR3 is TGTGCCAGCAGCTTAATCGGTTCTTCCTCCTACAATGAGCAGTTCTTC. The chain is built from TRBV11-3 and TRBJ2-1, with no clear D. Germline lookup yields CDR1 SGHNT and CDR2 YENEEA. The ends were cut back, 2 bases at V and 0 bases at J, with 11 bases in the middle. CDR3 length equals 16 residues.

The chain recombines TRBV29-1 with TRBJ2-3, with unresolved D. Trimming cost V 8 bases and J 3 bases, with 0 bases left between them. CDR1 SQVTM and CDR2 ANQGSEA come from the germline V gene. This CDR3 comprises 8 residues. In nucleotides, the CDR3 is TGCAGCACAGATACGCAGTATTTT. Its translation is CSTDTQYF.

This clonotype was picked up many times. The DNA of the CDR3 is TGTGCCAGCACCCCTCCGGGACAGTCGAACACTGAAGCTTTCTTT. This sequence encodes CASTPPGQSNTEAFF. The genes are TRBV6-6 and TRBJ1-1, with 7 bases lining up with TRBD1. V lost 7 bases, J lost 1 base, and 9 bases stayed unmatched. The CDR3 covers 15 residues. Germline V gene data show CDR1 as MNHNY and CDR2 as SVGAGI (reference sequence).

By share of the sample, this clonotype is medium-sized. The V and J genes are TRBV3-1 and TRBJ2-7; D perhaps matches TRBD2 (7 bases). CDR1 is LGHDT, CDR2 YNNKEL, per germline (reference sequence). The CDR3 extends over 18 amino acids. Trimming removed 2 bases from V and 3 bases from J, with 23 bases in between. CDR3 in DNA: TGTGCCAGCAGCCAAACAGGGATAGGACTAGGACACTACTACGAGCAGTACGTC. Its protein is CASSQTGIGLGHYYEQYV.

Within the sample, this clonotype is medium-sized (0.01 to 0.1%). This rearrangement joins TRBV6-1 to TRBJ1-5; the D is unclear. Per the germline V gene, CDR1 is MNHNS and CDR2 is SASEGT. The CDR3 loop spans 13 amino acids. Trimming pared 0 bases from V and 9 bases from J, leaving 9 bases between. As DNA, the CDR3 is TGTGCCAGCAGTGAAGCCCCGGCAAGGCCCCAGCATTTT. Translated, it gives CASSEAPARPQHF.

The V call is TRBV6-5, the J call TRBJ2-2; no definite D call. Germline CDR1 is MNHEY and CDR2 is SVGAGI. Trimming took 2 bases from V and 4 from J, leaving 2 bases between them. The CDR3 sequence is 12 residues long. CDR3 sequence: CASSYITGELFF. In nucleotides, the CDR3 is TGTGCCAGCAGTTACATCACCGGGGAGCTGTTTTTT.

The gene calls are TRBV20-1 and TRBJ2-3; D may be TRBD2 (6 bases). Germline-derived CDR1 and CDR2 are DFQATT and SNEGSKA (reference sequence). CDR3 length equals 14 residues. The V end lost 5 bases, the J end lost 0 bases, and 12 bases lay between the germline ends. The CDR3 region has the DNA TGCAGTGCTTGGGGCGGGGCTAGCACAGATACGCAGTATTTT. It translates to CSAWGGASTDTQYF.

This clonotype was observed at least ten times. CDR3 amino acids: CASSSGTSGVIYNEQFF. CDR3 nucleotide sequence: TGTGCCAGCAGCTCAGGGACTAGCGGGGTGATTTACAATGAGCAGTTCTTC. The V call is TRBV11-2, the J call TRBJ2-1; 13 positions match TRBD2. Germline CDR1 SGHAT, CDR2 FQNNGV. V was pared by 4 bases and J by 4 bases, with 7 bases of the junction left unmatched. CDR3 size: 17 residues.

This rearrangement joins TRBV10-1 to TRBJ2-3; possible D gene TRBD1, 6 bases. The CDR3 totals 14 residues. The germline gives CDR1 WNHNN, CDR2 SYGVQD (reference sequence). V gave up 3 bases and J gave up 2 bases, with 9 bases separating them. Written as DNA, the CDR3 is TGCGCCAGCAGTGAAACAGGGCTCACAGATACGCAGTATTTT. Its translation is CASSETGLTDTQYF.